The 3 T cell receptor beta chains below come from one sample, sequenced in a study of OX40 agonist ivuxolimab in advanced cancers. The repertoire was sequenced with immunoSEQ multiplex PCR; TCRdb's copy has only in-frame clones and lacks some. The data show 50,000 to 75,000 clones, around 91% seen once. The sample here was CD4+ or CD8+ T cells sorted from blood, taken in a trial of the OX40 agonist ivuxolimab. These receptors all come from an adult with an advanced solid tumor such as melanoma, head and neck, liver or kidney cancer.

V and J are TRBV6-5 and TRBJ1-4; 10 bases are a match to TRBD1. Germline-derived CDR1 and CDR2 are MNHEY and SVGAGI. The CDR3 runs 14 residues. J lost 7 bases, V lost 6 bases, and 5 bases had no gene match. The CDR3: CASRLGTGVEKLFF. The CDR3 DNA sequence: TGTGCCAGCAGACTCGGGACAGGGGTTGAAAAACTGTTTTTT.

The chain links TRBV4-2 to TRBJ2-7, with 7 bases that match TRBD2. In germline, CDR1 is LGHNA, CDR2 YNFKEQ. This CDR3 is 15 amino acids long. Losses at the gene ends were 2 bases for V and 0 bases for J; bases not matched to a gene: 4. The CDR3 coding sequence is TGTGCCAGCAGCCAACATAGCGGGCCCTCCTACGAGCAGTACTTC. This translates into CASSQHSGPSYEQYF.

This clone was observed a few times. The chain employs TRBV27 and TRBJ2-1; 7 nucleotides match TRBD2. CDR1 and CDR2 (germline): MNHEY, SMNVEV (reference sequence). The length of the CDR3 is 11 residues. The CDR3 sequence: CAAWGRAEQFF. DNA of the CDR3: TGTGCTGCTTGGGGGAGGGCTGAGCAGTTCTTC.